Each of the 8 T cell receptor beta chains below was sequenced from the same sample in a study of shared clonotypes between healthy human individuals. The repertoire was sequenced with immunoSEQ multiplex PCR; TCRdb's copy has only in-frame clones and lacks some. The data hold about 1.5 million clones, with roughly 95% observed a single time. The sample comprised naive CD4+ T cells sorted from blood. Subset here: CD45RA+ positively selected. These receptors were collected from a man aged 25 to 40 in good health.

The chain is built from TRBV5-1 and TRBJ1-6; TRBD1 aligns across 9 bases. This CDR3 region has 19 residues. Germline V gene lookup returns CDR1 SGHRS and CDR2 YFSETQ. V shed 0 bases, J shed 9 bases, and the junction held 16 bases outside the gene matches. The CDR3 spells CASSLAYFERTGVGSPLHF. The CDR3 DNA reads TGCGCCAGCAGCTTGGCCTACTTCGAACGGACAGGGGTTGGTTCACCCCTCCACTTT.

The chain's CDR3 is CASSGAGTLGGYTF. The DNA for the CDR3 is TGTGCCAGCAGTGGGGCGGGGACCTTGGGTGGCTACACCTTC. The V and J genes are TRBV28 and TRBJ1-2; a weak D match, TRBD1 (5 bases). The CDR3 extends over 14 amino acids. The V gene lost 5 bases and the J gene lost 7 bases, with 17 bases spanning the gap. CDR1 and CDR2 from the germline V gene are MDHEN and SYDVKM.

The chain carries TRBV7-6 and TRBJ1-1; 9 positions match TRBD1. The CDR3 totals 11 residues. Germline V gene lookup returns CDR1 SGHVS and CDR2 FNYEAQ. Unmatched junction bases numbered 3, after V lost 5 bases and J lost 11 bases. The CDR3 reads CASSHDRGAFF. For the CDR3, the DNA is TGTGCCAGCAGCCACGACAGGGGGGCTTTCTTT.

The rearrangement links TRBV28 to TRBJ2-1, with 12 bases that match TRBD2. J gave up 9 bases and V 6 bases, and 12 bases lay outside the gene matches. CDR1 and CDR2 (germline): MDHEN, SYDVKM. This CDR3 region has 16 residues. The CDR3 reads CASSRLDGLAGLEQFF. The CDR3 DNA follows: TGTGCCAGCAGCCGATTGGATGGACTAGCGGGACTTGAGCAGTTCTTC.

V and J are TRBV11-2 and TRBJ2-1; 10 nucleotides match TRBD2. The V segment lost 4 bases and the J segment 1 base; nucleotides outside the gene matches: 13. From germline, CDR1 is SGHAT and CDR2 FQNNGV. This CDR3 has 19 residues. CDR3 DNA: TGTGCCAGCAGCTCCCCAAGGGTAGCGGGAGGAGGATCCTACAATGAGCAGTTCTTC. Its translation is CASSSPRVAGGGSYNEQFF.

This chain links TRBV19 with TRBJ1-3; the match to TRBD1 covers 8 bases. The CDR3 length is 15 residues. CDR1 and CDR2 (germline): LNHDA, SQIVND (reference sequence). V trimming: 5 bases; J trimming: 3 bases; junction bases outside the gene matches: 6. The CDR3 here is CASSAGQVFGNTIYF. The CDR3 nucleotides read TGTGCCAGTAGTGCGGGACAGGTCTTTGGAAACACCATATATTTT.

The rearrangement links TRBV10-1 to TRBJ2-5; 11 bases fit TRBD1. V was pared by 5 bases and J by 5 bases, with 7 bases of the junction left unmatched. There are 15 residues in the CDR3. Germline V gene sequence: CDR1 WNHNN, CDR2 SYGVQD (reference sequence). The CDR3 protein is CASSKDRGPSETQYF. The CDR3 DNA is TGCGCCAGCAGTAAGGACAGGGGGCCTTCGGAGACCCAGTACTTC.

The CDR3: CASSLRFSGRAGNEQFF. The CDR3 nucleotides are TGCGCCAGCAGCCTCCGATTTAGCGGGAGGGCCGGCAATGAGCAGTTCTTC. The chain links TRBV5-1 to TRBJ2-1; the match to TRBD2 covers 11 bases. Germline lookup yields CDR1 SGHRS and CDR2 YFSETQ. This CDR3 region has 17 residues. V trimming: 4 bases; J trimming: 6 bases; junction bases outside the gene matches: 12.